The rows below give T cell receptor beta chains drawn from one sample of a study of cytomegalovirus exposure and HLA in healthy donors. TCRdb's table, derived via immunoSEQ multiplex PCR, lists solely in-frame clones and lacks some. The table has approximately 180,000 clones, about 73% seen once; the top ten hold roughly 13%. The sample was PBMCs. The source is a woman between 50 and 59 years old in good health and CMV-seropositive. Both conserved end residues are part of each CDR3. Each record gives: J gene, clone size, V gene, D gene, CDR3 length, CDR3 protein, CDR3 DNA. A D gene is named only where the DNA matches it firmly. The size entry is marked missing in some rows and otherwise reads once, few, many or a size class.

TRBJ2-1 NA TRBV25-1 TRBD2 15 CASSTSGGAYNEQFF TGTGCCAGCAGTACTAGCGGGGGGGCCTACAATGAGCAGTTCTTC
TRBJ1-2 NA TRBV15 TRBD1 18 CATSSFYSTGTGDYGYTF TGTGCCACCAGCAGTTTCTACTCCACCGGGACAGGGGACTATGGCTACACCTTC
TRBJ1-2 NA TRBV5-1 NA 13 CASSLAGREDYTF TGCGCCAGCAGCTTGGCGGGCAGGGAGGACTACACCTTC
TRBJ1-4 NA TRBV29-1 TRBD1 15 CSASNRQGVNEKLFF TGCAGCGCTTCAAACCGACAGGGGGTCAATGAAAAACTGTTTTTT
TRBJ1-1 NA TRBV7-9 NA 13 CASSFRGNTEAFF TGTGCCAGCAGCTTCCGGGGGAACACTGAAGCTTTCTTT
TRBJ2-7 once TRBV19 TRBD1 15 CASSKTGDGVDEQYF TGTGCCAGTAGTAAAACAGGGGATGGCGTCGACGAGCAGTACTTC
TRBJ1-1 NA TRBV7-6 NA 14 CASSLRRLNTEAFF TGTGCCAGCAGCTTACGGCGGTTGAACACTGAAGCTTTCTTT
TRBJ1-2 NA TRBV5-6 NA 16 CASSTVHQGANYGYTF TGTGCCAGCAGCACGGTCCATCAGGGTGCGAACTATGGCTACACCTTC
TRBJ1-2 NA TRBV7-7 NA 11 CALGLPGGGTF TGTGCTTTAGGACTGCCGGGGGGCGGCACCTTC
TRBJ2-1 NA TRBV11-2 TRBD1 12 CASSPTGNEQFF TGTGCCAGCAGCCCGACAGGGAACGAGCAGTTCTTC
TRBJ2-2 NA TRBV2 NA 15 CASGYLGSNTGELFF TGTGCCAGCGGGTATCTAGGGAGCAACACCGGGGAGCTGTTTTTT
TRBJ1-5 NA TRBV2 NA 14 CASSELQINQPQHF TGTGCCAGCAGTGAGTTACAGATCAATCAGCCCCAGCATTTT
TRBJ1-4 NA TRBV20-1 NA 11 CSARDREKLFF TGCAGTGCTAGGGACAGAGAAAAACTGTTTTTT
TRBJ2-1 NA TRBV6-6 NA 12 CASGGAYNEQFF TGTGCCAGCGGGGGGGCTTACAATGAGCAGTTCTTC
TRBJ1-1 NA TRBV11-3 NA 16 CASSPRGGAENTEAFF TGTGCCAGCAGCCCCCGAGGGGGGGCCGAAAACACTGAAGCTTTCTTT